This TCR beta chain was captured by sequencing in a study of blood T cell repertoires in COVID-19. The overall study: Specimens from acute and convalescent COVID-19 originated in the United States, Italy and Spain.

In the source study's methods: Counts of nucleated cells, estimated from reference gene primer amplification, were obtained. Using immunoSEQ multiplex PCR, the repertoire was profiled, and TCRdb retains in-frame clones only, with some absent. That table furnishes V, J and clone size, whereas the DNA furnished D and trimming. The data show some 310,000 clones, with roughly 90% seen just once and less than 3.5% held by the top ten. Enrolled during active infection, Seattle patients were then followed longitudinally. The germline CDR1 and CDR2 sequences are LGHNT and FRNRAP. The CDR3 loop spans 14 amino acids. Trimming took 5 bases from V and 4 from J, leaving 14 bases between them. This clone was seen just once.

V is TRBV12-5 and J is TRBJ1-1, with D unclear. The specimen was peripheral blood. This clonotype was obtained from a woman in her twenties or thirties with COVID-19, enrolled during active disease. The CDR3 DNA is TGTGCTAGTGGTGGCGACTCCGGGTCCACTGAAGCTTTCTTT. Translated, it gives CASGGDSGSTEAFF.